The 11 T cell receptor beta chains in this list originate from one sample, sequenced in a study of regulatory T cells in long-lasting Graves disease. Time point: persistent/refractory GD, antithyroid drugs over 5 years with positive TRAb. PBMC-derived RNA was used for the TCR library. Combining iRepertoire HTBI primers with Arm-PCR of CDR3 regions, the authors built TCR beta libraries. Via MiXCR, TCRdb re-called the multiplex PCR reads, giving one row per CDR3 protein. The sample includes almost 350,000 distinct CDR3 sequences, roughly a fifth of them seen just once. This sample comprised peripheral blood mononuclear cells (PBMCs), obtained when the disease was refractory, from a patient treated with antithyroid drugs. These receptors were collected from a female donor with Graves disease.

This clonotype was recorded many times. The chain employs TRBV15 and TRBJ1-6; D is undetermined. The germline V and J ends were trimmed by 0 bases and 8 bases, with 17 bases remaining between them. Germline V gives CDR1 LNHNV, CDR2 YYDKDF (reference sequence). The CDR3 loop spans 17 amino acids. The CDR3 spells CATSRDALQGGYSPLHF. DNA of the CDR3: TGTGCCACCAGCAGAGACGCCCTGCAAGGCGGGTATTCACCCCTCCACTTT.

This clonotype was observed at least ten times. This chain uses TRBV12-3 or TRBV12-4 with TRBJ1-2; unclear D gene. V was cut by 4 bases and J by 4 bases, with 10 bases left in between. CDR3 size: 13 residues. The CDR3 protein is CASSSLQRYGYTF. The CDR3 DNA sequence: TGTGCCAGCAGTTCCCTACAGCGCTATGGCTACACCTTC.

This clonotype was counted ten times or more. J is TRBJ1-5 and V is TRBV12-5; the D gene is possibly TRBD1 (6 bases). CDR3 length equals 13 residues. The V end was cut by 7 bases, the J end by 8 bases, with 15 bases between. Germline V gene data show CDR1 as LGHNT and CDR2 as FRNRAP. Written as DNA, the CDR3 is TGTGCTAGTGCCGGCCAGGGGTGGGAGCCCCAGCATTTT. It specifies CASAGQGWEPQHF.

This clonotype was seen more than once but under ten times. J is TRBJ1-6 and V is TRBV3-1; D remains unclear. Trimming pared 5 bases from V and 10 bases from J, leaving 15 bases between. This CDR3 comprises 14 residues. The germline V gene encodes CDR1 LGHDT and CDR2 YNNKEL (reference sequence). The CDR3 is CASSSAPAGSPLHF. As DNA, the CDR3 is TGTGCCAGCAGCTCCGCTCCGGCGGGCTCACCCCTCCACTTT.

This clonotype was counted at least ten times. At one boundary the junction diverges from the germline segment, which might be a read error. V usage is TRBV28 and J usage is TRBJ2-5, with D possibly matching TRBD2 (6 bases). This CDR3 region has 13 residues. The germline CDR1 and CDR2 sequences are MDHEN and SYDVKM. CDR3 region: CASSSPLTSFPWF. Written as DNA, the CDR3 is TGTGCCAGCAGTTCCCCCCTTACTAGCTTCCCGTGGTTC.

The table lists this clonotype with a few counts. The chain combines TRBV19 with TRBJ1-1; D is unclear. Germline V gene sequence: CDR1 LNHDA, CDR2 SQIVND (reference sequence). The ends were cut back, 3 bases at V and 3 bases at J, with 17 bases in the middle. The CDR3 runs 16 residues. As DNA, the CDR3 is TGTGCCAGTAGTATTCCTGGGATGTACTTGGACACTGAAGCTTTCTTT. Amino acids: CASSIPGMYLDTEAFF.

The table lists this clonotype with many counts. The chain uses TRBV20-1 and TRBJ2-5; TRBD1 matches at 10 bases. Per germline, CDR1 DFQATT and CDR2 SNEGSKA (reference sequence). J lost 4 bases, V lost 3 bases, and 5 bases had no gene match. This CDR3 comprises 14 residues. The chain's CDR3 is CSARETGGLETQYF. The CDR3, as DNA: TGCAGTGCTAGGGAGACAGGGGGCTTAGAGACCCAGTACTTC.

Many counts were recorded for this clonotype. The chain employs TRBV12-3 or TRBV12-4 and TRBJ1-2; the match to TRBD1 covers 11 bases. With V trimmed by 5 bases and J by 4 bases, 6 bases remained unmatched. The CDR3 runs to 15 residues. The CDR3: CASSILGTGGYGYTF. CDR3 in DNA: TGTGCCAGCAGTATCCTCGGGACAGGGGGCTATGGCTACACCTTC.

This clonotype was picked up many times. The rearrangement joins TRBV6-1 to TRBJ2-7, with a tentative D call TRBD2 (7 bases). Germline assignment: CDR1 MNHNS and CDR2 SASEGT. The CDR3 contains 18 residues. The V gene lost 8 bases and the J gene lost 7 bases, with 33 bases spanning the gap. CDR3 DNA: TGTGCCAGCTCTTCCACCCTCGGGGGGAGAGGGGGGCTACGTGAGCAGTACTTC. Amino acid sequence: CASSSTLGGRGGLREQYF.

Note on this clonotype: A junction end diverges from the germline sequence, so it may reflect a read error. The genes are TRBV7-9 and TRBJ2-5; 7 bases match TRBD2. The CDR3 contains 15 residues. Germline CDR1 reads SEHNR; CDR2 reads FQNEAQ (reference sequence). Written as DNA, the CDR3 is TGTGCCAGCAGCGTAGCGGGCTCTTCTTTGGATCGCCAGTACTTC. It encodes CASSVAGSSLDRQYF.

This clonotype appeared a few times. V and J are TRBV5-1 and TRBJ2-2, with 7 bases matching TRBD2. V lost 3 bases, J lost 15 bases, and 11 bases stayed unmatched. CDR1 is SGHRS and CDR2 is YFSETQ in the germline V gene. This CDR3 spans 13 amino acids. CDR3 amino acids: CASSSVYPGLVFF. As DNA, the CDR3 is TGCGCCAGCAGCTCGGTTTACCCCGGACTAGTGTTTTTT.